This T cell receptor (beta chain) was recovered during a study of cytomegalovirus exposure and HLA in healthy donors. Across the whole study: The approximately 670 first-cohort repertoires and the 130 or so validation repertoires shared the same platform, a later analysis reported.

With 1 base removed from V and 6 bases from J, the gap between germline ends came to 4 bases. Germline V gene data show CDR1 as SNHLY and CDR2 as FYNNEI. The CDR3 consists of 11 residues. Points from the study as a whole: It was 150 to 200 TCR beta chains that were listed as cytomegalovirus-associated. In vitro data verified a few CMV-associated chains as specific for CMV antigens. According to reports, the classifier identified cytomegalovirus status with high specificity and sensitivity.

The data were produced by immunoSEQ multiplex PCR, yet TCRdb's version contains in-frame clones alone and is incomplete. The repertoire has approximately 260,000 clones, 70% to 90% of them found once; the top ten carry over 0.95%. In its sample, this clone was seen a few times. Its antigen remains unknown. The sequence derives from a woman aged 25 to 39 in good health and CMV-seropositive. Sample: PBMCs. V is TRBV2 and J is TRBJ2-7; D is unresolved. The CDR3, as DNA: TGTGCCAGCAGTGAAGTGCGCGAGCAGTACTTC. Its translation is CASSEVREQYF.